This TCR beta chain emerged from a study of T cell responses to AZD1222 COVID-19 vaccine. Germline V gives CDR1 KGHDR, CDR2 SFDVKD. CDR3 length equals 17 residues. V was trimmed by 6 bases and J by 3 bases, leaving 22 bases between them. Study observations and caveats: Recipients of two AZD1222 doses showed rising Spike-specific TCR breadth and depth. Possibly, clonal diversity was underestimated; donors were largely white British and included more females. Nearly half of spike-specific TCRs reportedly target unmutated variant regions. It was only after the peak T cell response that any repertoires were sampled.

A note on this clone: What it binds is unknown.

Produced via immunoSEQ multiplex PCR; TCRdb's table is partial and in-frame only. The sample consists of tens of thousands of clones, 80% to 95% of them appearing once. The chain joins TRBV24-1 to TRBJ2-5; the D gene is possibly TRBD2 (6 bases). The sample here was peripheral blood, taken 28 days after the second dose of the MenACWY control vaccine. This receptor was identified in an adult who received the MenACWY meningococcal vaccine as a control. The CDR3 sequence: CATSRTDSGLLEETQYF. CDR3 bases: TGTGCCACCAGTAGGACCGATTCGGGACTCCTAGAAGAGACCCAGTACTTC.